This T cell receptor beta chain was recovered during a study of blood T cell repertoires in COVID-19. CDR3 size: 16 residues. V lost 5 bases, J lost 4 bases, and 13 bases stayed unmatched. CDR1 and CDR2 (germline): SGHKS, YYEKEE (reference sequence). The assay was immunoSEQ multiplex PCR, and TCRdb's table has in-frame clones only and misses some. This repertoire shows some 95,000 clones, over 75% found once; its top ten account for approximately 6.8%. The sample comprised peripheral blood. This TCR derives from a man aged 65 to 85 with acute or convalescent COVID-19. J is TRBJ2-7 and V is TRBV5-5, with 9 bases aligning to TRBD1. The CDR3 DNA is TGTGCCAGCAGTTTAGGGCCACCGGGACAGGGATACGAGCAGTACGTC. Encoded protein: CASSLGPPGQGYEQYV.